A selection of T cell receptor beta chains follows, all from one sample in a study of T cells in Graves' hyperthyroidism and ophthalmopathy. TCRdb processed the multiplex PCR reads anew with MiXCR; each CDR3 protein has one entry. The table shows about 410,000 distinct CDR3 sequences, with around 15% occurring only once. Sequences were obtained from blood. All receptors derive from a man in his late teens or twenties with Graves' ophthalmopathy. Both conserved end residues are part of each CDR3. The D gene is left open where the match is weak. Not all rows give a size; the values are once, few, many and, for expanded clones, a class.

D gene: .; clone size: many; V gene: TRBV20-1; J gene: TRBJ1-6; CDR3 DNA: TGCAGTGCTAGGCGGGCTACGGCGGCCCTCCACTTT; CDR3 protein: CSARRATAALHF
D gene: TRBD1; clone size: many; V gene: TRBV12-3/TRBV12-4; J gene: TRBJ2-5; CDR3 DNA: TGTGCCAGCAGTTTAGCGCTGTCGGTGGGACAGGGCAAAGAGACCCAGTACTTC; CDR3 protein: CASSLALSVGQGKETQYF
D gene: .; clone size: .; V gene: TRBV6-6; J gene: TRBJ1-2; CDR3 DNA: TGTGCCAGCAGTTACTCGATGGGCGGGAACTATGGCTACACCTTC; CDR3 protein: CASSYSMGGNYGYTF
D gene: TRBD2; clone size: many; V gene: TRBV20-1; J gene: TRBJ2-5; CDR3 DNA: TGCAGTGCTACCATAGCGGGAGGTTTTGAGACCCAGTACTTC; CDR3 protein: CSATIAGGFETQYF
D gene: TRBD1; clone size: few; V gene: TRBV5-1; J gene: TRBJ1-1; CDR3 DNA: TGCGCCAGCGGGACAGGGGCCCTGAACACTGAAGCTTTCTTT; CDR3 protein: CASGTGALNTEAFF
D gene: .; clone size: few; V gene: TRBV27; J gene: TRBJ1-2; CDR3 DNA: TGTGCCAGCAGTTTAGTAGGAGGTATCAATGGCTACACCTTC; CDR3 protein: CASSLVGGINGYTF
D gene: TRBD2; clone size: .; V gene: TRBV29-1; J gene: TRBJ2-7; CDR3 DNA: TGCAGCGTTGGGGGAGGGGAATCATACTACTCCGAGCAGTACTTC; CDR3 protein: CSVGGGESYYSEQYF
D gene: .; clone size: few; V gene: TRBV9; J gene: TRBJ2-7; CDR3 DNA: TGTGCCAGCAGTGTGTCGGGGGCCTACGAGCAGTACTTC; CDR3 protein: CASSVSGAYEQYF
D gene: .; clone size: .; V gene: TRBV7-9; J gene: TRBJ2-1; CDR3 DNA: TGTGCCAGCAGCGCAGGTGGGGGGTTCCCCTACAATGAGCAGTTCTTC; CDR3 protein: CASSAGGGFPYNEQFF
D gene: TRBD2; clone size: many; V gene: TRBV12-3/TRBV12-4; J gene: TRBJ2-5; CDR3 DNA: TGTGCCAGCAGTTTAGATGAGGGAGGGGAGACCCAGTACTTC; CDR3 protein: CASSLDEGGETQYF
D gene: TRBD1; clone size: .; V gene: TRBV24-1; J gene: TRBJ1-6; CDR3 DNA: TGTGCCACCGGAGGACAGGGTAATTCACCCCTCCACTTT; CDR3 protein: CATGGQGNSPLHF
D gene: TRBD1; clone size: many; V gene: TRBV29-1; J gene: TRBJ1-2; CDR3 DNA: TGCAGCGTTGAAGACCTGGACAGGGGCGACTATGGCTACACCTTC; CDR3 protein: CSVEDLDRGDYGYTF
D gene: TRBD1; clone size: many; V gene: TRBV5-6; J gene: TRBJ2-7; CDR3 DNA: TGTGCCAGCAGCTTCACAGGGGGGATCTACGAGCAGTACTTC; CDR3 protein: CASSFTGGIYEQYF
D gene: .; clone size: many; V gene: TRBV2; J gene: TRBJ1-5; CDR3 DNA: TGTGCCAGCAGCAGGGAGGTGGTTCGCCAGCCCCAGCATTTT; CDR3 protein: CASSREVVRQPQHF
D gene: .; clone size: many; V gene: TRBV6-1; J gene: TRBJ1-3; CDR3 DNA: TGTGCCAGCAACCATCAGGGGTCCGGAAACACCATATATTTT; CDR3 protein: CASNHQGSGNTIYF
D gene: TRBD2; clone size: few; V gene: TRBV29-1; J gene: TRBJ2-1; CDR3 DNA: TGCAGCACCACTAGCGGGGGCAACAATGAGCAGTTCTTC; CDR3 protein: CSTTSGGNNEQFF
D gene: .; clone size: many; V gene: TRBV5-1; J gene: TRBJ1-6; CDR3 DNA: TGCGCCAGCAGCCTCGGGCGGGAAAGGGCCCTCCACTTT; CDR3 protein: CASSLGRERALHF
D gene: .; clone size: many; V gene: TRBV7-2; J gene: TRBJ2-5; CDR3 DNA: TGTGCCAGCAGCTCCGCTCATCGGGGGCGGGAGACCCAGTACTTC; CDR3 protein: CASSSAHRGRETQYF
D gene: TRBD2; clone size: .; V gene: TRBV12-3/TRBV12-4; J gene: TRBJ2-3; CDR3 DNA: TGTGCCAGCCGACTAGCGGGCCCCTCAGATACGCAGTATTTT; CDR3 protein: CASRLAGPSDTQYF
D gene: TRBD2; clone size: many; V gene: TRBV27; J gene: TRBJ2-4; CDR3 DNA: TGTGCCTTAGCCGGACTAGCGGGGCCTCGGAGGACCAAAAACATTCAGTACTTC; CDR3 protein: CALAGLAGPRRTKNIQYF
D gene: .; clone size: .; V gene: TRBV5-1; J gene: TRBJ1-5; CDR3 DNA: TGCGCCAGCAGCCCGATGGGACCGAATCAGCCCCAGCATTTT; CDR3 protein: CASSPMGPNQPQHF
D gene: .; clone size: many; V gene: TRBV20-1; J gene: TRBJ1-1; CDR3 DNA: TGCAGTGCACCGAGGGGGAACACTGAAGCTTTCTTT; CDR3 protein: CSAPRGNTEAFF
D gene: .; clone size: many; V gene: TRBV7-9; J gene: TRBJ2-1; CDR3 DNA: TGTGCCAGTCTTGACTGGGGACATGAGCAGTTCTTC; CDR3 protein: CASLDWGHEQFF
D gene: .; clone size: few; V gene: TRBV7-9; J gene: TRBJ2-5; CDR3 DNA: TGTGCCAGCAGCTTAGAGCCTACCACTAGGCCCCTTATGGCCCAGTACTTC; CDR3 protein: CASSLEPTTRPLMAQYF
D gene: .; clone size: many; V gene: TRBV10-3; J gene: TRBJ2-7; CDR3 DNA: TGTGCCATCAGTGAGAGGCGCGAGCAGTACTTC; CDR3 protein: CAISERREQYF
D gene: .; clone size: many; V gene: TRBV11-2; J gene: TRBJ2-1; CDR3 DNA: TGTGCCAGCAGCACAAGAGAGGGGCGAAACAATGAGCAGTTCTTC; CDR3 protein: CASSTREGRNNEQFF
D gene: TRBD1; clone size: many; V gene: TRBV18; J gene: TRBJ2-5; CDR3 DNA: TGTGCCAGCTCACTCGGACAGGCCCAACAAGAGACCCAGTACTTC; CDR3 protein: CASSLGQAQQETQYF
D gene: .; clone size: few; V gene: TRBV15; J gene: TRBJ1-6; CDR3 DNA: TGTGCCACCAGCAGAGAAACCCCAGGGGTTTCACCCCTCCACTTT; CDR3 protein: CATSRETPGVSPLHF
D gene: .; clone size: .; V gene: TRBV15; J gene: TRBJ1-5; CDR3 DNA: TGTGCCACCAGCAGTTCGGGACACCCTAATCAGCCCCAGCATTTT; CDR3 protein: CATSSSGHPNQPQHF
D gene: TRBD2; clone size: many; V gene: TRBV10-3; J gene: TRBJ2-7; CDR3 DNA: TGTGCCATCAGCCTAGCGGGAACGGCCTACGAGCAGTACTTC; CDR3 protein: CAISLAGTAYEQYF
D gene: TRBD1; clone size: many; V gene: TRBV12-3/TRBV12-4; J gene: TRBJ2-7; CDR3 DNA: TGTGCCAGCGCTCTAGCCGGGACAGGATACGAGCAGTACTTC; CDR3 protein: CASALAGTGYEQYF
D gene: TRBD2; clone size: many; V gene: TRBV12-3/TRBV12-4; J gene: TRBJ2-2; CDR3 DNA: TGTGCCAGCACCCGAGCGGGGGTGAACACCGGGGAGCTGTTTTTT; CDR3 protein: CASTRAGVNTGELFF
D gene: .; clone size: many; V gene: TRBV5-1; J gene: TRBJ2-7; CDR3 DNA: TGCGCCAGCAGCTTGGTTGCGGGGAGCTCCTACGAGCAGTACTTC; CDR3 protein: CASSLVAGSSYEQYF
D gene: .; clone size: few; V gene: TRBV15; J gene: TRBJ1-5; CDR3 DNA: TGTGCCACCAGCAGAGACCGGGGTGGGGGCAATCAGCCCCAGCATTTT; CDR3 protein: CATSRDRGGGNQPQHF
D gene: TRBD2; clone size: .; V gene: TRBV20-1; J gene: TRBJ2-5; CDR3 DNA: TGCAGTGCCGCCAAGACTAGCGGGATAGAGACCCAGTACTTC; CDR3 protein: CSAAKTSGIETQYF
D gene: TRBD2; clone size: many; V gene: TRBV6-1; J gene: TRBJ2-5; CDR3 DNA: TGTGCCAGCAGTACCACCGGCGGGGGGGCCAGGGAGACCCAGTACTTC; CDR3 protein: CASSTTGGGARETQYF
D gene: .; clone size: many; V gene: TRBV12-3/TRBV12-4; J gene: TRBJ1-1; CDR3 DNA: TGTGCCAGCAGTTTTACACAGGGCACTGAAGCTTTCTTT; CDR3 protein: CASSFTQGTEAFF
D gene: TRBD1; clone size: few; V gene: TRBV29-1; J gene: TRBJ1-1; CDR3 DNA: TGCAGCGTTGTATCCCACAGGGGGAACACTGAAGCTTTCTTT; CDR3 protein: CSVVSHRGNTEAFF
D gene: .; clone size: .; V gene: TRBV19; J gene: TRBJ1-3; CDR3 DNA: TGTGCCAGTAGTATAATAGGGGGTCGGAGGAGCTCTGGAAACACCATATATTTT; CDR3 protein: CASSIIGGRRSSGNTIYF
D gene: .; clone size: few; V gene: TRBV20-1; J gene: TRBJ2-2; CDR3 DNA: TGCAGTGTAATGGCGGGTTCACAGCGTGCCGGGGAGCTGTTTTTT; CDR3 protein: CSVMAGSQRAGELFF
D gene: .; clone size: many; V gene: TRBV19; J gene: TRBJ1-2; CDR3 DNA: TGTGCCAGTAGTATTTCTTCATGGCGGGGCTACACCTTC; CDR3 protein: CASSISSWRGYTF